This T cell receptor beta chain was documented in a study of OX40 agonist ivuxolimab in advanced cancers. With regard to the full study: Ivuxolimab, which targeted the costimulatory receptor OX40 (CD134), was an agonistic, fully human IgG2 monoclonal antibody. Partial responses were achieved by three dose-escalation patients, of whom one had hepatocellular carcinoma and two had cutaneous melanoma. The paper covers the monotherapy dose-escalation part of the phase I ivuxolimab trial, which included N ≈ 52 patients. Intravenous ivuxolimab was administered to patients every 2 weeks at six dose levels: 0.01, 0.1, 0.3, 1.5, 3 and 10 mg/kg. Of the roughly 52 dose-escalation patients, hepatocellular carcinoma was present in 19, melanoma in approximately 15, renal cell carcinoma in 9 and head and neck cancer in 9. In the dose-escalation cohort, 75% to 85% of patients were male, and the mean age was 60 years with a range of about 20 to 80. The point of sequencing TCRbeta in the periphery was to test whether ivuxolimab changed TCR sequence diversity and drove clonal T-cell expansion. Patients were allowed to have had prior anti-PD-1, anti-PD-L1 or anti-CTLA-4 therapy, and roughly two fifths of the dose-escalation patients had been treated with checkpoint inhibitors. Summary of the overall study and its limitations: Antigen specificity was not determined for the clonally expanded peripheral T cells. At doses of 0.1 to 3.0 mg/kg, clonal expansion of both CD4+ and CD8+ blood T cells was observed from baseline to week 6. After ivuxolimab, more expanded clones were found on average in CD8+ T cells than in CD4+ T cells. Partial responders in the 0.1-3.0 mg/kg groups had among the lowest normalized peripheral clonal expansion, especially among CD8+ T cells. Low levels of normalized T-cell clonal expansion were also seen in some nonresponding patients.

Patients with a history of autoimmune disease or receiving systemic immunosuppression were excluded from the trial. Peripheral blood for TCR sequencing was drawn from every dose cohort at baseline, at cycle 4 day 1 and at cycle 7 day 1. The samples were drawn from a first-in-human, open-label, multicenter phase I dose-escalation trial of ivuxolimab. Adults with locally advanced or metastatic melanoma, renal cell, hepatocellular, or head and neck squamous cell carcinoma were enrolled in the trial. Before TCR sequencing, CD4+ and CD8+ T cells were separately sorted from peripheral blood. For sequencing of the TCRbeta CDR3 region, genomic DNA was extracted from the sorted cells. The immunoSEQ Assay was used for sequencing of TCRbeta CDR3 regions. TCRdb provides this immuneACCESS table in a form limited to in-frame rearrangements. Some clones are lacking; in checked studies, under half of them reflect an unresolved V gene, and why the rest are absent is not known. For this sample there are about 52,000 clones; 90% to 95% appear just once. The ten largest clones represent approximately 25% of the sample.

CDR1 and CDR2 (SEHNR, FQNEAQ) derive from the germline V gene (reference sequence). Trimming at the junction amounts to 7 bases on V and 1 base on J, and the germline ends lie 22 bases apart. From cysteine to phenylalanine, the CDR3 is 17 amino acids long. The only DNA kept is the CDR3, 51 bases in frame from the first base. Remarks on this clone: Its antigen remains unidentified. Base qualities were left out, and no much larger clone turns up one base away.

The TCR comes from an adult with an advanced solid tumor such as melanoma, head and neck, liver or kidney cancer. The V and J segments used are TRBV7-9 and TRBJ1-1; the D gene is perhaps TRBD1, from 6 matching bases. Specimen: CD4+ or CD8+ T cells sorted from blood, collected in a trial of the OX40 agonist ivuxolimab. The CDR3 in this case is CASTGVSYRDTNTEAFF. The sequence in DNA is TGTGCCAGCACCGGAGTGTCATACAGGGATACGAACACTGAAGCTTTCTTT. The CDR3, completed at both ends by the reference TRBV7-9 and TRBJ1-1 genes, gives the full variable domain DTGVSQNPRHKITKRGQNVTFRCDPISEHNRLYWYRQTLGQGPEFLTYFQNEAQLEKSRLLSDRFSAERPKGSFSTLEIQRTEQGDSAMYLCASTGVSYRDTNTEAFFGQGTRLTVV.